The 16 T cell receptor beta chains reported below all come from one sample, sequenced in a study of shared clonotypes between healthy human individuals (dated by TCRdb to between 2020 and 2021). The library was built by means of the immunoSEQ multiplex PCR assay. The table was pulled from immuneACCESS by TCRdb, which kept in-frame rearrangements only. Such tables lose some clones; where checked, under half of the loss comes from unresolved V genes, and the rest has no known cause. This sample has 2,500,000 or so clones in its table, and around 90% of those were observed once. Roughly 0.15% of the sample belongs to the ten largest clones. Sample: naive CD4+ T cells sorted from blood. The cell subset or site label, read with the paper, signifies: CD45RA+ positively selected. These receptors were taken from a young man in good health.

The J gene is TRBJ2-2, the V gene TRBV5-4; the D call may be TRBD1 or TRBD2 (5 bases each). The V end lost 4 bases, the J end lost 0 bases, and 13 bases lay between the germline ends. Germline CDR1 SGHNT, CDR2 YYREEE (reference sequence). The length of the CDR3 is 16 residues. The DNA of the CDR3 is TGTGCCAGCAGCAAGAGGGGCTACGCGAACACCGGGGAGCTGTTTTTT. Protein product: CASSKRGYANTGELFF.

This rearrangement joins TRBV7-6 to TRBJ1-3; no clear D. CDR1 is SGHVS, CDR2 FNYEAQ, per germline. Trimming pared 4 bases from V and 6 bases from J, leaving 13 bases between. The CDR3 covers 14 residues. CDR3: CASSSNSKANTIYF. The CDR3 DNA reads TGTGCCAGCAGCTCCAACTCTAAGGCAAACACCATATATTTT.

V gene TRBV5-6 combines with J gene TRBJ1-6, with no clear D. Germline V gene sequence: CDR1 SGHDT, CDR2 YYEEEE. This CDR3 has 18 amino acids. V lost 0 bases and J lost 1, with 14 bases in between. CDR3 in amino acids: CASSLESGWASYNSPLHF. Here the CDR3 DNA reads TGTGCCAGCAGCTTGGAATCAGGTTGGGCGTCCTATAATTCACCCCTCCACTTT. The entire variable domain, with the rest obtained from reference TRBV5-6 and TRBJ1-6, is as follows: DAGVTQSPTHLIKTRGQQVTLRCSPKSGHDTVSWYQQALGQGPQFIFQYYEEEERQRGNFPDRFSGHQFPNYSSELNVNALLLGDSALYLCASSLESGWASYNSPLHFGNGTRLTVT.

J is TRBJ1-5 and V is TRBV5-1; tentatively, D is TRBD1 (6 bases). Per the germline V gene, CDR1 is SGHRS and CDR2 is YFSETQ. The CDR3 is 13 amino acids. With 1 base removed from V and 5 bases from J, the gap between germline ends came to 7 bases. The CDR3 sequence is CASSLSGDQPQHF. The CDR3 DNA sequence: TGCGCCAGCAGCTTGTCAGGGGATCAGCCCCAGCATTTT.

V usage is TRBV6-5 and J usage is TRBJ2-1, with 13 bases matching TRBD2. V lost 4 bases and J lost 5; bases outside the gene matches: 5. The CDR3 is 16 residues long. Germline lookup yields CDR1 MNHEY and CDR2 SVGAGI. The CDR3 sequence is CASSFRTSGSHNEQFF. The DNA for the CDR3 is TGTGCCAGCAGTTTCCGGACTAGCGGGAGCCACAATGAGCAGTTCTTC.

V is TRBV7-2 and J is TRBJ1-1; D unresolved. CDR1 SGHTA and CDR2 FQGNSA come from the germline V gene. This CDR3 contains 14 residues. V was cut by 0 bases and J by 11 bases, with 16 bases left in between. In nucleotides, the CDR3 is TGTGCCAGCAGCTTAGCACAGCTTTCCGCCCTCGCTTTCTTT. Protein sequence: CASSLAQLSALAFF.

The chain employs TRBV28 and TRBJ2-7, with 13 bases identical to TRBD2. CDR1 is MDHEN and CDR2 is SYDVKM in the germline V gene. The CDR3 consists of 16 residues. J lost 4 bases, V lost 5 bases, and 8 bases had no gene match. CDR3 sequence: CASSDMGLAGLYEQYF. CDR3 nucleotide sequence: TGTGCCAGCAGTGACATGGGACTAGCGGGGTTGTACGAGCAGTACTTC.

The chain joins TRBV6-1 to TRBJ2-7; TRBD1 agrees at 12 bases. CDR3 length: 14 amino acids. Germline trimming cut 8 bases from V and 4 bases from J; bases unmatched to any gene: 6. Germline V lookup: CDR1 MNHNS, CDR2 SASEGT. DNA of the CDR3: TGTGCCAGCGGGGACAGGGGGCAAGGGTACGAGCAGTACTTC. Translating it yields CASGDRGQGYEQYF.

The rearrangement uses TRBV5-6 and TRBJ2-1; D may be TRBD1 (6 bases). The V gene's germline CDR1 is SGHDT and CDR2 YYEEEE. This CDR3 region has 12 residues. With 3 bases removed from V and 9 bases from J, the gap between germline ends came to 10 bases. The CDR3 nucleotides read TGTGCCAGCAGCTGGGGACAAGGTGAGCAGTTCTTC. Translation gives CASSWGQGEQFF.

The chain is built from TRBV2 and TRBJ1-1, with 10 bases aligning to TRBD1. Germline assignment: CDR1 SNHLY and CDR2 FYNNEI. Trimming at V came to 6 bases and at J to 8 bases, leaving 9 bases not matched to a gene. There are 14 residues in the CDR3. The CDR3 loop is CASSNRDRGSEAFF. CDR3 coding DNA: TGTGCCAGCAGCAACCGGGACAGGGGATCGGAAGCTTTCTTT.

This clone is a singleton in its sample. The V and J genes are TRBV5-1 and TRBJ2-2, with D perhaps TRBD1 or TRBD2 (5 bases each). Trimming left V 3 bases short and J 1 base short, with 10 bases between. The CDR3 loop spans 15 amino acids. Looked up from germline, CDR1 is SGHRS and CDR2 is YFSETQ. The DNA of the CDR3 is TGCGCCAGCAGCTCTGGGACCCAGAACACCGGGGAGCTGTTTTTT. Translating it yields CASSSGTQNTGELFF.

The chain has TRBV25-1 and TRBJ2-7, with TRBD1 matching over 7 bases. After removal of 5 bases from V and 3 bases from J, the junction contained 10 bases not matched to a gene. Germline-derived CDR1 and CDR2 are MGHDK and SYGVNS. This CDR3 region has 15 residues. The CDR3 sequence is CASSMGQWGIYEQYF. In nucleotides, the CDR3 is TGTGCCAGCAGTATGGGACAGTGGGGAATCTACGAGCAGTACTTC.

The V call is TRBV18, the J call TRBJ1-1; perhaps TRBD1 as D (6 bases). The V gene's germline CDR1 is KGHSH and CDR2 LQKENI. The CDR3 runs 17 residues. V lost 1 base and J 3 bases, leaving 18 bases between the germline ends. Here the CDR3 DNA reads TGTGCCAGCTCACCACTCCCAAAGGGGGGGTCTTACACTGAAGCTTTCTTT. Its protein is CASSPLPKGGSYTEAFF.

A few counts support this clone. This chain joins TRBV2 and TRBJ1-2; the D is unclear. In germline, CDR1 is SNHLY, CDR2 FYNNEI. V lost 4 bases and J lost 1, with 10 bases in between. CDR3 length: 14 amino acids. The CDR3 loop is CASSVGRINYGYTF. The DNA for the CDR3 is TGTGCCAGCAGTGTTGGCAGGATTAACTATGGCTACACCTTC.

The chain has TRBV6-6 and TRBJ1-3, with 10 bases fitting TRBD1. The CDR3 has 15 residues. V lost 2 bases, J lost 4 bases, and 2 bases stayed unmatched. Germline-derived CDR1 and CDR2 are MNHNY and SVGAGI (reference sequence). The CDR3 nucleotides read TGTGCCAGCAGTTACGGACAGGGGGGAGGAAACACCATATATTTT. Translating gives CASSYGQGGGNTIYF.

V and J are TRBV10-2 and TRBJ2-7; 10 bases agree with TRBD2. Germline assignment: CDR1 WSHSY and CDR2 SAAADI. The CDR3 covers 18 residues. V dropped 0 bases and J dropped 6; count of bases not matched to a gene: 14. The CDR3 spells CASSESWASGRPPGEQYF. The DNA of the CDR3 is TGCGCCAGCAGTGAGTCGTGGGCTAGCGGGAGACCCCCGGGCGAGCAGTACTTC.